The source of this TCR beta chain is a study of blood T cell repertoires in COVID-19. Sequencing used immunoSEQ multiplex PCR; TCRdb keeps in-frame clones, though not all of them. The sample consists of 65,000 to 70,000 clones, around 79% of them appearing once. This CDR3 contains 12 residues. The germline CDR1 and CDR2 sequences are MNHNY and SVGAGI (reference sequence). The V and J ends lost 5 bases and 7 bases respectively, with 6 bases between them. V usage is TRBV6-6 and J usage is TRBJ1-6, with D unclear. This receptor was taken from a man between 60 and 70 years old with acute or convalescent COVID-19. Material for sequencing was peripheral blood. DNA of the CDR3: TGTGCCAGCAGTCTACAAAATTCACCCCTCCACTTT. As protein: CASSLQNSPLHF.